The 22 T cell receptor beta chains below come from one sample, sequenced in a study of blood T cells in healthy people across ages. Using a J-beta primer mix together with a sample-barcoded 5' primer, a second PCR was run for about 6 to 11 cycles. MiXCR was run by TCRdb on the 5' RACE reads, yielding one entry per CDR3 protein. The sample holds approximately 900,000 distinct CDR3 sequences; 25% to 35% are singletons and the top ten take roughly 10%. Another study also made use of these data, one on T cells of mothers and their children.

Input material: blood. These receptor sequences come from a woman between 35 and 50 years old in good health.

The CDR3 here is CASSIGTSGSGVMQFF. The CDR3 bases are TGTGCCAGTAGTATAGGGACTAGCGGGAGTGGTGTCATGCAGTTCTTC. V is TRBV19 and J is TRBJ2-1; TRBD2 matches 13 bases. Trimming took 1 base from V and 12 from J; bases not matched to a gene: 9. Germline CDR1 is LNHDA and CDR2 is SQIVND (reference sequence). The CDR3 contains 16 residues.

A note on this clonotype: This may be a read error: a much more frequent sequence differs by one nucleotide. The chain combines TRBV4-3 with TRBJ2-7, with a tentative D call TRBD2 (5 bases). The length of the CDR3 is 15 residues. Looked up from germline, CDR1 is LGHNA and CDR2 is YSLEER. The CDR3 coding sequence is TGCGCCGGCAGCCAAGATCTTGGCCCGGGATACGAGCAGTACTTC. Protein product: CAGSQDLGPGYEQYF.

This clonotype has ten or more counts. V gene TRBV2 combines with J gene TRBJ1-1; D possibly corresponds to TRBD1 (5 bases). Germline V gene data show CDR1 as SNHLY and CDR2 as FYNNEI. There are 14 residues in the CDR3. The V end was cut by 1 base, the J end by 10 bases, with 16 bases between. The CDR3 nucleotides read TGTGCCAGCAGTGAAGGCAGGGAAGGGTTCGGAGCTTTCTTT. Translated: CASSEGREGFGAFF. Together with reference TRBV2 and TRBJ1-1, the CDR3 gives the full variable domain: EPEVTQTPSHQVTQMGQEVILRCVPISNHLYFYWYRQILGQKVEFLVSFYNNEISEKSEIFDDQFSVERPDGSNFTLKIRSTKLEDSAMYFCASSEGREGFGAFFGQGTRLTVV.

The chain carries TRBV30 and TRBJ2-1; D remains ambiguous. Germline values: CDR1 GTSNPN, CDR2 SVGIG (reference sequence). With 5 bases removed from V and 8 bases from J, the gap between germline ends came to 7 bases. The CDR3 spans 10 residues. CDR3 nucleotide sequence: TGTGCCTGGGGGAATTATGAGCAGTTCTTC. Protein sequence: CAWGNYEQFF.

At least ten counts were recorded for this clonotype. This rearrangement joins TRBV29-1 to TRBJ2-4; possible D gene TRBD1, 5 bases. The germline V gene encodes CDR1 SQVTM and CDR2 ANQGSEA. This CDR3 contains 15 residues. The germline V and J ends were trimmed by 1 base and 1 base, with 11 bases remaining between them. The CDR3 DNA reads TGCAGCGTTGAAGGTCTAGGGGATGCCAAAAACATTCAGTACTTC. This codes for CSVEGLGDAKNIQYF.

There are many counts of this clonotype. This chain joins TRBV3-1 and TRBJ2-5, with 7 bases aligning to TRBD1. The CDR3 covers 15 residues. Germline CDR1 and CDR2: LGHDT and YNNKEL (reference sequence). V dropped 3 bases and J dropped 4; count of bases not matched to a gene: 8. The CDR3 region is CASSQPGTARETQYF. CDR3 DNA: TGTGCCAGCAGCCAGCCCGGGACAGCGAGAGAGACCCAGTACTTC.

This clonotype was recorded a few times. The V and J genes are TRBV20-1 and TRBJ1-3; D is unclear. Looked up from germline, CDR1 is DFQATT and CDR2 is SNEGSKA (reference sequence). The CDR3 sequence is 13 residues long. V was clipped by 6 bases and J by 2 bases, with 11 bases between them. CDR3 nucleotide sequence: TGCAGTGCCCCGAGAGGGCCTGGAAACACCATATATTTT. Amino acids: CSAPRGPGNTIYF.

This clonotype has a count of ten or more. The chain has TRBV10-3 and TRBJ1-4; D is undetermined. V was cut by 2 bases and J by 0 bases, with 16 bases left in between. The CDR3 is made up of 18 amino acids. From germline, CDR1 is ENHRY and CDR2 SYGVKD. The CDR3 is CAISEGPQKGATNEKLFF. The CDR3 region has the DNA TGTGCCATCAGTGAGGGACCCCAGAAGGGAGCAACTAATGAAAAACTGTTTTTT.

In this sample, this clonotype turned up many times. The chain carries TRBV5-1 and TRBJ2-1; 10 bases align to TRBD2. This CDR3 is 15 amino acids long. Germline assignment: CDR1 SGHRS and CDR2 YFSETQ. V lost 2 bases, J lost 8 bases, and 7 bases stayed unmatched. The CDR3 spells CASSLTAGGGYEQFF. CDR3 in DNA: TGCGCCAGCAGCTTAACAGCGGGGGGGGGTTATGAGCAGTTCTTC.

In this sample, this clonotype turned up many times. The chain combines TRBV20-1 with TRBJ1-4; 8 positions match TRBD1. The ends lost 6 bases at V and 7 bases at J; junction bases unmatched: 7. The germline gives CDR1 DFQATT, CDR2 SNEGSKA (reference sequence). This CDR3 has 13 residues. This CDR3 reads CSAWTGLGEKLFF. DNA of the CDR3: TGCAGTGCATGGACAGGGTTGGGTGAAAAACTGTTTTTT.

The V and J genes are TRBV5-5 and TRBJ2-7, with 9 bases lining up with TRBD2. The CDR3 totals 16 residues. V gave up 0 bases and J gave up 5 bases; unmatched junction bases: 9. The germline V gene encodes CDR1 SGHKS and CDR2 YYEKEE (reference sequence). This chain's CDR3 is CASSLAVLAGLDEQYF. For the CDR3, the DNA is TGTGCCAGCAGCTTGGCCGTTCTAGCGGGGCTCGACGAGCAGTACTTC.

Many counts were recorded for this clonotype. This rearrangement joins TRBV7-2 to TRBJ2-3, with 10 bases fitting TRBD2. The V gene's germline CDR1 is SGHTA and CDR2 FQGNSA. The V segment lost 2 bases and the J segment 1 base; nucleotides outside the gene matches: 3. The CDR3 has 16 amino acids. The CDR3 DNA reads TGTGCCAGCAGCTTAAGGCTAGCGGGGGGCACAGATACGCAGTATTTT. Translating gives CASSLRLAGGTDTQYF.

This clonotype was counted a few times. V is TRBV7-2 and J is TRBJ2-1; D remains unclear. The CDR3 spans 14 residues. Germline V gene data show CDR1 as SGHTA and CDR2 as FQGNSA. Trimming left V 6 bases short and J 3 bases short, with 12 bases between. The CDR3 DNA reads TGTGCCAGCAGGCCGGTAGCCAGCTACAATGAGCAGTTCTTC. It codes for CASRPVASYNEQFF.

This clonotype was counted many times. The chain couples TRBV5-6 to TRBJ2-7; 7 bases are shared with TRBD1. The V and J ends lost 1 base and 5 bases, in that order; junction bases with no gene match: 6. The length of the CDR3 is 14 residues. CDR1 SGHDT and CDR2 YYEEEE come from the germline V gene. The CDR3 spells CASSLLGGGNEQYF. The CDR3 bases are TGTGCCAGCAGCTTGTTAGGGGGCGGAAACGAGCAGTACTTC.

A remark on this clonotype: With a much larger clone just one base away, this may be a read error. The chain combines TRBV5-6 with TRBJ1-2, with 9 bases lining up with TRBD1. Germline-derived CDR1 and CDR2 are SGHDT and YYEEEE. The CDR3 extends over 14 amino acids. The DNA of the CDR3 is TGTGCCGGCAGCGGAGGACAGGGGTTGAGTGGCTACACCTTC. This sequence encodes CAGSGGQGLSGYTF.

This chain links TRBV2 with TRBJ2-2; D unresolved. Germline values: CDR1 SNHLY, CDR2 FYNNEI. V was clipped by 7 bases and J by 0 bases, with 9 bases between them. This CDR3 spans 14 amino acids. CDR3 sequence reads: CASTLHTNTGELFF. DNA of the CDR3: TGTGCCAGCACGTTGCACACGAACACCGGGGAGCTGTTTTTT.

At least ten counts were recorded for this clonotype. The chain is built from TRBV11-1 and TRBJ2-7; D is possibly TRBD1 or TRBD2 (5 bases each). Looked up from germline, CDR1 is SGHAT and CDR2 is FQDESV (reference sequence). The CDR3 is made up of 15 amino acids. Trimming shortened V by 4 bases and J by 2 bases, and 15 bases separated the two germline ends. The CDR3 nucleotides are TGTGCCAGCAGCTCCGCCGGGACGGATACCTACGAGCAGTACTTC. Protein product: CASSSAGTDTYEQYF. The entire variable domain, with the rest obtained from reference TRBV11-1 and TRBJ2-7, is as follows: EAEVAQSPRYKITEKSQAVAFWCDPISGHATLYWYRQILGQGPELLVQFQDESVVDDSQLPKDRFSAERLKGVDSTLKIQPAELGDSAMYLCASSSAGTDTYEQYFGPGTRLTVT.

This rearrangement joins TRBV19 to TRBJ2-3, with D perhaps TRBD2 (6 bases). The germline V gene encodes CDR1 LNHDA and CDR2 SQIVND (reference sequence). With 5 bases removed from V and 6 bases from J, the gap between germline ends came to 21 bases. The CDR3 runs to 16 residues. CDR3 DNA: TGTGCCAGTAGTCCGCGGACTACGAAAAGGAGGGATACGCAGTATTTT. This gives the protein CASSPRTTKRRDTQYF.

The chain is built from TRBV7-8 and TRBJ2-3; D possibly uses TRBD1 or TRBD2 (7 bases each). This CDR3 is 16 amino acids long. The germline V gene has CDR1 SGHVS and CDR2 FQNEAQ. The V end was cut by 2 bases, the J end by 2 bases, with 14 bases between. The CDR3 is CASSLRQGGSTDTQYF. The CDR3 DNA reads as TGTGCCAGCAGCTTAAGGCAGGGGGGGTCCACAGATACGCAGTATTTT.

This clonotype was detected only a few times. DNA for the CDR3: TGCAGTGCTGGGTCCTCGGCCACTAACTATGGCTACACCTTC. Translating it yields CSAGSSATNYGYTF. The chain is built from TRBV20-1 and TRBJ1-2; D gene ambiguous. The germline V and J ends were trimmed by 5 bases and 0 bases, with 13 bases remaining between them. Germline-derived CDR1 and CDR2 are DFQATT and SNEGSKA (reference sequence). This CDR3 has 14 amino acids.

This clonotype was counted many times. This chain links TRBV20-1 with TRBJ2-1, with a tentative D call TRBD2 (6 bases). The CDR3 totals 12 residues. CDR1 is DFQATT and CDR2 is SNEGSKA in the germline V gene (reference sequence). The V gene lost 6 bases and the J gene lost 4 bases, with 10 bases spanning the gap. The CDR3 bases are TGCAGTGCGGCGCGGGGTTACAATGAGCAGTTCTTC. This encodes CSAARGYNEQFF.

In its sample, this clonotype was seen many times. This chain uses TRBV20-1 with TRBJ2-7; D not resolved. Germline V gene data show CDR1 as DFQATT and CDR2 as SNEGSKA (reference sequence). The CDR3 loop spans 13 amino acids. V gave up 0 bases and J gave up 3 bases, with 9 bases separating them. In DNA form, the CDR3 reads TGCAGTGCTAGAGATTACGACAACTACGAGCAGTACTTC. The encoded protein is CSARDYDNYEQYF.